The clone carrying this T cell receptor (beta chain) was counted between two and nine times. The antigen remains unidentified. This record comes from a study of CD8 T cells in ankylosing spondylitis. Trimming took 4 bases from V and 7 from J, leaving 11 bases between them. Germline CDR1 is DFQATT and CDR2 is SNEGSKA (reference sequence). CDR3 length: 12 residues. Each TCR beta library was made by quantitative 5'-RACE that incorporated molecular barcodes. In TCRdb, the 5' RACE reads were re-called with MiXCR into one record per CDR3 protein. The sample shows about 260,000 distinct CDR3 sequences, 15% to 25% of them seen only once. Points from the study as a whole: Matched ankylosing spondylitis synovial fluid reportedly showed significant enrichment of disease-linked clones. Some of the motif variants had earlier been found in reactive arthritis patients' fluid and blood. A TCR beta motif of 7 to 9 highly homologous variants seemed to mark ankylosing spondylitis blood.

The receptor was isolated from a male donor with ankylosing spondylitis or in good health (not recorded which). What was sequenced was blood, either unsorted or a sorted T cell fraction (not recorded which). The V call is TRBV20-1, the J call TRBJ2-1; perhaps TRBD1 as D (6 bases). Written as DNA, the CDR3 is TGCAGTGCTAAACAGGGACGGAATGAGCAGTTCTTC. This sequence encodes CSAKQGRNEQFF.